The T cell receptor beta chain described here comes from a study of radiotherapy plus CTLA-4 blockade in lung cancer (dated by TCRdb to 2016 to 2018). About the investigation overall: Objective responses occurred in 15% to 20% of enrolled patients, and less than 35% achieved disease control. Here is what the overall study found, with its caveats: After treatment with radiotherapy and ipilimumab, TCR clones that originated in tumors expanded in peripheral blood. Increased serum interferon-beta after radiation, together with early dynamic changes in blood T cell clones, were reported to be the strongest predictors of response.

Receptor libraries were prepared by the immunoSEQ multiplex PCR assay. In TCRdb, the immuneACCESS table is reduced to in-frame sequences with V and J assigned. These tables do not hold every clone; where another copy was compared, an unresolved V gene accounts for under half, and the others remain unexplained. A total of fewer than 140,000 clones appear in this sample, over 75% of them only once. The ten largest clones represent less than 2.5% of the sample. Trimming at the junction amounts to 4 bases on V and 4 bases on J, and the germline ends lie 9 bases apart. The germline V gene gives CDR1 as SGHRS and CDR2 as YFSETQ. From its cysteine to its phenylalanine, the CDR3 spans 13 amino acids. This entry keeps only the CDR3 DNA: 39 bases, framed from base 1. Focal radiation therapy combined with CTLA-4 blockade (ipilimumab) was tested in patients with chemo-refractory metastatic non-small-cell lung cancer.

On this clone: Its antigen is currently not known. No base qualities exist here, and no much larger clone lies one base off it.

Here the chain combines TRBV5-1 and TRBJ2-1; too little of a D gene remains to name it. The sequence came from a human donor with non-small cell lung cancer that progressed on radiotherapy plus ipilimumab. Some clones in this sample may be carry-over from other donors' samples. Sequenced here: peripheral blood, sampled from a patient treated with radiotherapy plus ipilimumab. The CDR3 corresponds to CASSTVGYNEQFF. The nucleotide sequence is TGCGCCAGCAGCACGGTAGGATACAATGAGCAGTTCTTC. With the rest looked up from the reference TRBV5-1 and TRBJ2-1 genes rather than sequenced, the full variable domain is KAGVTQTPRYLIKTRGQQVTLSCSPISGHRSVSWYQQTPGQGLQFLFEYFSETQRNKGNFPGRFSGRQFSNSRSEMNVSTLELGDSALYLCASSTVGYNEQFFGPGTRLTVL.